One and the same sample provided the 10 T cell receptor beta chains below, sequenced in a study of T-cell reconstitution after alpha-beta-depleted transplantation in children. This sample's TCRbeta library carried unique molecular identifier barcodes. TCRdb reprocessed the PCR reads via MiXCR and lists one record per CDR3 protein. The table lists hundreds of thousands of distinct CDR3 sequences, 13% of them singletons. The sequencing here drew on PBMCs, taken from the stem cell graft. These receptors were obtained from a human donor who donated a stem cell graft to a child with Fanconi anemia.

There are many counts of this clonotype. The chain has TRBV4-2 and TRBJ2-6, with D perhaps TRBD1 (6 bases). The germline gives CDR1 LGHNA, CDR2 YNFKEQ. CDR3 size: 15 residues. V lost 4 bases and J 0 bases, leaving 7 bases between the germline ends. The CDR3 loop is CASSRTDSGANVLTF. CDR3 sequence (DNA): TGTGCCAGCAGCCGGACAGACTCTGGGGCCAACGTCCTGACTTTC.

A remark on this clonotype: The junction does not match germline at one end; this may be a read error. The chain combines TRBV10-2 with TRBJ1-5; D gene uncertain. Germline V gene data show CDR1 as WSHSY and CDR2 as SAAADI. The CDR3 is 14 residues long. The CDR3 is CASSPAGTNQPQHF. As DNA, the CDR3 is TGCGCCAGCAGTCCCGCAGGTACCAATCAACCCCAGCATTTT.

The chain links TRBV2 to TRBJ2-7; possible D gene TRBD1, 6 bases. Germline values: CDR1 SNHLY, CDR2 FYNNEI. Trimming stripped 9 bases from V and 3 bases from J, with 30 bases between. The CDR3 has 18 residues. CDR3 bases: TGTGCCAGAGCGGAAAGACGGCAGGACAGTACTTTTATCTACGAGCAGTACGTC. It codes for CARAERRQDSTFIYEQYV.

This clonotype was observed a few times. The genes are TRBV28 and TRBJ2-2; D may be TRBD1 (6 bases). The CDR3 is made up of 15 amino acids. The germline CDR1 and CDR2 sequences are MDHEN and SYDVKM. V lost 7 bases, J lost 4 bases, and 16 bases lay in between. The CDR3 DNA sequence: TGTGCCAGCAAAACAGGGAGCTTGAGCACCGGGGAGCTGTTTTTT. Translation gives CASKTGSLSTGELFF.

This clonotype was observed a handful of times. A read error may account for a junction end that differs from germline. V usage is TRBV6-2 or TRBV6-3 and J usage is TRBJ2-2; D is possibly TRBD1 (6 bases). The CDR3 consists of 16 residues. The germline gives CDR1 MNHEY, CDR2 SVGEGT. The CDR3 here is CASSYLGHTNTGELFF. CDR3 bases: TGTGCCAGCAGCTACTTGGGACACACGAACACCGGGGAGCTGTTTTTT.

The chain joins TRBV30 to TRBJ2-3; TRBD1 is a possible D gene (5 bases). V was cut by 8 bases and J by 2 bases, with 17 bases left in between. This CDR3 has 14 amino acids. Germline assignment: CDR1 GTSNPN and CDR2 SVGIG (reference sequence). CDR3 region: CASKTGLLTDTQYF. The CDR3 DNA is TGTGCCAGTAAAACAGGTTTGCTCACAGATACGCAGTATTTT.

This clonotype was seen ten or more times. This chain uses TRBV20-1 with TRBJ2-3; D may match TRBD1 or TRBD2 (6 bases each). Per the germline V gene, CDR1 is DFQATT and CDR2 is SNEGSKA (reference sequence). The length of the CDR3 is 15 residues. The V gene lost 6 bases and the J gene lost 0 bases, with 16 bases spanning the gap. CDR3 bases: TGCAGTGCCCGGTGGGGGGCCTTAAGCACAGATACGCAGTATTTT. Residues: CSARWGALSTDTQYF.

The table lists this clonotype with a few counts. The gene calls are TRBV5-1 and TRBJ2-7; D possibly matches TRBD1 or TRBD2 (5 bases each). Germline CDR1 reads SGHRS; CDR2 reads YFSETQ. V lost 0 bases, J lost 2 bases, and 12 bases lay in between. The CDR3 contains 15 residues. For the CDR3, the DNA is TGCGCCAGCAGCTTGGCCGTCGGGGCTCCCTACGAGCAGTACGTC. This sequence encodes CASSLAVGAPYEQYV.

This rearrangement joins TRBV6-1 to TRBJ1-2; D gene uncertain. V was clipped by 6 bases and J by 0 bases, with 26 bases between them. Per germline, CDR1 MNHNS and CDR2 SASEGT. There are 19 residues in the CDR3. The CDR3 DNA reads TGTGCCAGCAGACGCGACCCCCGGGCCCGAGAGGAGGCTAACTATGGCTACACCTTC. It translates to CASRRDPRAREEANYGYTF.

This clonotype was seen repeatedly, ten times or more. This chain connects TRBV5-6 to TRBJ1-1; TRBD1 matches 7 bases. CDR3 length: 14 residues. The trim removed 4 bases at V and 10 bases at J, leaving 13 bases unmatched. Germline lookup yields CDR1 SGHDT and CDR2 YYEEEE. CDR3 bases: TGTGCCAGCAGCCAGGACAGGAGCTTACGGTCAGCTTTCTTT. It translates to CASSQDRSLRSAFF.